The subject of this entry is one T cell receptor (beta chain). Its antigen remains unidentified. The entry originates in a study of cytomegalovirus exposure and HLA in healthy donors (dated by TCRdb to 2015 to 2018). Broadly, across the study: An earlier analysis of a few hundred of the donors reported 250 to 350 Gb of sequence data and 117 million unique TCR beta sequences obtained from about 179 million T cells. An early release covering 550 to 650 HLA-typed donors comprised about 320 gigabases of sequencing data and 85 million or so unique TCR sequences. Among the roughly 390 genotyped donors, approximately 81% belonged to the genetic ancestry cluster associated with self-reported Caucasian donors. The study aimed to test whether cataloging public T cell receptors could reveal signatures of past pathogen exposure. The study used immunosequencing to profile the T cell repertoires of hundreds of subjects and linked those repertoires to cytomegalovirus serostatus. Along with the roughly 700-subject first cohort, a separate validation cohort of more than 90 different subjects was used. High-throughput TCR immunosequencing, statistical association of individual TCRs with disease status, and machine learning were combined to predict cytomegalovirus infection status. In a later analysis, previously published TCR beta repertoires from fewer than 750 donors were re-analyzed and high-resolution HLA genotyping was added so that TCR occurrence patterns could be studied. The later analysis used no new phenotypic data to find candidate immune exposures, relying instead on TCR beta sequences and their occurrence across donors. An earlier analysis of fewer than 750 of the donors used high-throughput TCR beta sequencing to judge whether each TCR beta V gene segment behaved as functional or pseudogenic. Donor age, sex, ethnicity and CMV serostatus were collected together with the repertoire data. In a later genetic analysis, genome-wide SNP genotypes for about 55% of the roughly 670 donors were used, and that subset was treated as a discovery cohort. Every discovery cohort repertoire had been produced on one sequencing platform. Class I and class II HLA loci were covered by the typing at four-digit resolution. The number of typed donors differed by locus: roughly 629-630 for A, B, C, DRB1 and DQB1; approximately 540 for DQA1; fewer than 610 for DPA1; and some 470 for DPB1. Roughly 5 DR-DQ haplotypes were handled as single units for association and clustering, since linkage in the cohort was strong. On average, 235,054 unique TCR beta nucleotide sequences were sequenced per donor among about 400 genotyped donors of the cohort, with around 19% of those sequences being non-productive. Overall study results and their limits: A few of the identified cytomegalovirus-associated TCR beta chains were confirmed in vitro to be specific for cytomegalovirus antigens. A total of some 180 TCR beta chains were listed by the study as associated with cytomegalovirus. Immune exposure information for the cohort was limited to CMV serostatus. Roughly uniform sequencing depth across donors was assumed in presence/absence analyses, although this assumption may not hold. About 17 rarely observed V segments, including chromosome 9 orphons, were excluded from the earlier analysis of just under 600 of the donors because counts were too low. Most TCR sequences were observed very rarely across donors, whereas some public TCRs were present in many individuals. Because HLA typing was missing for some donors at each locus, association tests included only the typed subset. In a later analysis, several top co-occurrence clusters were reported to appear linked to parvovirus B19, influenza, CMV and Epstein-Barr virus. According to a later genetic analysis, donors in an Asian-associated ancestry cluster had fewer N-insertions in productive TCRs than the approximately 630-donor mean. A later genetic analysis associated a missense DCLRE1C variant with V-gene and J-gene trimming of TCR beta chains, and an independent cohort replicated the association. Only TCR beta chains were sequenced in this cohort, and the absence of alpha or paired-chain data limited detectable features. Specific HLA alleles were associated with 15,000 to 20,000 TCR beta sequences at a false discovery rate of 0.05 in a later analysis. A cluster of highly shared sequence variants was judged likely to be a technical artifact of the sequencing pipeline. A further reported finding was that TCR beta sequences accurately predicted the HLA-A and HLA-B alleles for most subjects in the first cohort. The authors suggested that the approach could potentially be generalized to other disease states and immunological phenotypes. In a later analysis, the rate of TCR association differed among HLA loci, with DRB1 alleles having the most associated TCRs and HLA-C alleles having the fewest. Linkage disequilibrium might explain the correlated functional status among segregating V segments, but an unknown experimental factor could not be excluded. A later analysis found that most CMV-associated TCR beta chains appeared HLA-restricted, with HLA associations seemingly driven largely by CMV exposure. In both the original and validation cohorts, the classifier was reported to diagnose cytomegalovirus status with high specificity and sensitivity. The 87-base-pair reads could not distinguish some IMGT-functional V segments, including TRBV6-2 and TRBV6-3, so those segments were excluded. Assigning TCR associations to individual alleles was difficult when HLA alleles, especially DR and DQ, strongly co-occurred. Compared with equally common non-associated chains, HLA-associated TCR beta chains in a later analysis were more clonally expanded and had lower generation probabilities. An earlier analysis of 587 of the donors showed that most TCR beta V segments appeared in productive rearrangements either about 87% or about 30% of the time, which broadly matched IMGT annotations.

The cohort comprised fewer than 700 healthy bone marrow donors. At the time of sampling, all cohort members were nominally healthy, though unrecorded immune exposures were likely present. The donor was CMV seronegative and belonged to the group of over 300 seronegative cohort members. A peripheral blood sample was provided by each donor, and peripheral blood mononuclear cells were used for TCR beta sequencing. Genomic DNA extraction from the blood cell samples was performed with the Qiagen DNeasy Blood Extraction Kit. The library was generated by the immunoSEQ multiplex PCR assay. A mixture of 60 forward primers for TCR Vbeta segments and 13 reverse primers for TCR Jbeta segments was used in the multiplex PCR. Amplification of the CDR3 region of rearranged TCR beta genes was performed with a multiplex PCR assay on genomic DNA. Amplified TCR beta libraries were sequenced as 87-base-pair reads on the Illumina HiSeq System. Per the original workflow: A later analysis counted 75 million to 100 million unique TCR beta chains across the roughly 700 repertoires, and 10 million to 11 million of these chains were shared by at least two donors. Raw reads were error-corrected and collapsed into unique sequences by a nearest-neighbor algorithm in which closely related sequences were merged to remove PCR and sequencing errors. CDR3 sequences were aligned to IMGT reference sequences to assign V, D and J gene segments. For a sequence to be retained, at least a six-nucleotide match to both a V gene segment and a J gene segment was required. A rearrangement counted as productive if the CDR3 had no stop codons and remained in frame with V and J, and every other rearrangement counted as non-productive. Following IMGT convention, CDR3 was defined as the stretch from the second conserved V-encoded cysteine to the conserved J-encoded phenylalanine. The earlier analysis of approximately 590 of the donors excluded any sequence lacking an unambiguous match to a single V gene segment. An earlier analysis of several hundred of the donors classified V segments as functional when productive rearrangements were above 56.7% and as segregating when the standard deviation between donors was above 5%. To diagnose cytomegalovirus status from the catalog of TCR beta chain sequences, a statistical classification framework was built. V and J gene assignment, in a later analysis, came from comparing TCR nucleotide sequences with IMGT/GENE-DB human TR gene sequences. The TCRdist pipeline was used in a later analysis to assign CDR3 sequences and most-parsimonious VDJ recombination scenarios. In a later analysis, each TCR beta chain was defined by its CDR3 amino acid sequence together with its V-gene family, and reads without a unique V-gene family were excluded. A later analysis removed 500 to 650 highly shared, low-generation-probability nucleotide sequences to deal with suspected cross-contamination and a sequencing artifact. In a later analysis, a clonal expansion index for each public chain was calculated from normalized within-repertoire ranks of inferred template counts. In a later analysis, generation probabilities were computed using a VDJ recombination model fitted to out-of-frame rearrangements, and the results were checked against IGoR. In a later analysis, TCR-TCR, TCR-HLA and TCR-CMV co-occurrence was scored with hypergeometric tests, and a repertoire-size bias correction was applied to TCR pairs. To estimate false discovery rates, a later analysis permuted the HLA or CMV assignments 20 times. A later analysis grouped co-occurring TCRs with DBSCAN, adding TCRdist sequence similarity when clustering within HLA-allele-positive subsets. Co-occurrence clustering excluded repertoires with fewer than 30,000 or more than 120,000 public chains, plus five with anomalous nucleotide sharing. In TCRdb, the immuneACCESS table is reduced to in-frame sequences with V and J assigned. These tables do not hold every clone; where another copy was compared, an unresolved V gene accounts for under half, and the others remain unexplained. Clone size and V and J calls were adopted from that table, with D and trimming inferred from the DNA. The table for this sample lists fewer than 30,000 clones. The top ten constitute 0.71% of the sample.

Via the germline V gene (reference sequence), CDR1 is SGHNT and CDR2 YYREEE. Taken from cysteine to phenylalanine, the CDR3 has 17 residues. The kept DNA is CDR3 alone, 51 bases in frame from the first base. V is pruned by 3 bases and J by 0 bases, leaving 10 bases of the junction without a gene match. The rearranged segments are TRBV5-4 and TRBJ1-1, and 8 junctional nucleotides match TRBD1. This clonotype originated in a man aged 30 to 45 in good health and CMV-seronegative. Sequenced material: PBMCs. The CDR3 sequence is CASSYDRGLWLNTEAFF. The bases read TGTGCCAGCAGCTATGACAGGGGTTTATGGTTGAACACTGAAGCTTTCTTT.